The clone carrying this T cell receptor beta chain was seen once. Some clones are missing from TCRdb's copy, which holds only in-frame ones; the method was immunoSEQ multiplex PCR. The sample lists 40,000 to 55,000 clones; around 90% were seen once. This sample is part of a study of T cell changes during pregnancy in multiple sclerosis. J gave up 2 bases and V 8 bases, and 6 bases lay outside the gene matches. There are 13 residues in the CDR3. Germline V gives CDR1 ENHRY, CDR2 SYGVKD. Sequencing was performed on CD4+ T cells from peripheral blood mononuclear cells, taken in the second trimester of pregnancy. The rearrangement joins TRBV10-3 to TRBJ2-7, with 7 bases that match TRBD1. This receptor was taken from a female donor with multiple sclerosis, enrolled in a pregnancy study. CDR3 loop: CAIARDSTYEQYF. DNA of the CDR3: TGTGCCATCGCCCGGGACAGTACCTACGAGCAGTACTTC.